The 21 T cell receptor beta chains reported below all come from one sample, sequenced in a study of T cell clones after liver transplantation. Using immunoSEQ multiplex PCR, the repertoire was profiled, and TCRdb retains in-frame clones only, with some absent. The sample has tens of thousands of clones; over 90% are singletons. Here the sequenced sample was CD4+ T cells from blood, taken approximately 26 months after liver transplant. The origin of the receptors is a human patient who received a liver transplant. The graft donor may have given rise to some T cells.

The chain uses TRBV19 and TRBJ2-7, with D maybe TRBD2 (6 bases). Germline V gene sequence: CDR1 LNHDA, CDR2 SQIVND (reference sequence). This CDR3 is 16 amino acids long. The V and J ends lost 3 bases and 4 bases respectively, with 19 bases between them. The CDR3 reads CASSMEAPGDGYEQYF. The CDR3, as DNA: TGTGCCAGTAGTATGGAGGCGCCGGGAGACGGGTACGAGCAGTACTTC.

The chain employs TRBV11-3 and TRBJ1-2; 9 positions agree with TRBD1. The CDR3 has 16 residues. Unmatched junction bases numbered 5, after V lost 0 bases and J lost 3 bases. The germline CDR1 and CDR2 sequences are SGHNT and YENEEA. In DNA form, the CDR3 reads TGTGCCAGCAGCTTAGACGCGGACAGGGGAGACTATGGCTACACCTTC. Translation gives CASSLDADRGDYGYTF.

The V and J genes are TRBV4-2 and TRBJ2-7; D possibly corresponds to TRBD2 (6 bases). The CDR3 has 17 residues. Germline CDR1 reads LGHNA; CDR2 reads YNFKEQ. Trimming cost V 2 bases and J 1 base, with 18 bases left between them. CDR3 nucleotides: TGTGCCAGCAGCCAAACCGGACGGGGAGGAGGGTCCTACGAGCAGTACTTC. It yields the protein CASSQTGRGGGSYEQYF.

V is TRBV6-4 and J is TRBJ2-1, with D possibly called TRBD1 or TRBD2 (5 bases each). V lost 6 bases and J 8 bases, leaving 20 bases between the germline ends. The CDR3 totals 15 residues. CDR1 is MRHNA and CDR2 is SNTAGT in the germline V gene. The DNA of the CDR3 is TGTGCCAGCAGACTAGACGGTATGGGGCCCTATGAGCAGTTCTTC. The encoded protein is CASRLDGMGPYEQFF.

This clone occurred a few times. V gene TRBV19 combines with J gene TRBJ2-1; 9 nucleotides agree with TRBD2. Germline trimming cut 3 bases from V and 7 bases from J; bases unmatched to any gene: 7. This CDR3 is built from 15 residues. Germline CDR1 and CDR2: LNHDA and SQIVND (reference sequence). Written as DNA, the CDR3 is TGTGCCAGTAGTATCGGGGCGGGAGGGCAAAATGAGCAGTTCTTC. It encodes CASSIGAGGQNEQFF.

This chain joins TRBV19 and TRBJ2-3; D uncertain. This CDR3 has 19 residues. V was pared by 6 bases and J by 0 bases, with 25 bases between. Germline V gene data show CDR1 as LNHDA and CDR2 as SQIVND (reference sequence). The DNA for the CDR3 is TGTGCCAGTAGGAATACCGGTGGCGGTGGACCCGTTAGCACAGATACGCAGTATTTT. Translation gives CASRNTGGGGPVSTDTQYF.

The chain couples TRBV6-5 to TRBJ2-6, with a weak D call TRBD1 (6 bases). CDR1 MNHEY and CDR2 SVGAGI come from the germline V gene. The V and J ends lost 0 bases and 11 bases respectively, with 11 bases between them. The CDR3 is made up of 14 amino acids. As DNA, the CDR3 is TGTGCCAGCAGTTACTCGAACAGGGTAGACGTCCTGACTTTC. Its protein is CASSYSNRVDVLTF.

The chain is built from TRBV7-6 and TRBJ2-5; D gene unclear. V shed 1 base and J shed 4 bases, with 16 bases lying between them. CDR1 and CDR2 from the germline V gene are SGHVS and FNYEAQ. CDR3 length: 16 residues. The CDR3 sequence: CASSLGPATRLETQYF. CDR3 coding DNA: TGTGCCAGCAGCTTAGGTCCAGCTACCAGGCTAGAGACCCAGTACTTC.

Only one count was recorded for this clone. V and J are TRBV7-6 and TRBJ2-7, with TRBD1 matching over 10 bases. The V gene end was trimmed by 2 bases and the J gene end by 4 bases; junction bases not matched to a gene: 5. The CDR3 sequence is 15 residues long. Germline CDR1 and CDR2: SGHVS and FNYEAQ. The CDR3 DNA sequence: TGTGCCAGCAGCTTAAGAGGACAGGGGGGGTACGAGCAGTACTTC. Translating gives CASSLRGQGGYEQYF. The full variable domain, its missing parts supplied by reference TRBV7-6 and TRBJ2-7, is GAGVSQSPRYKVTKRGQDVALRCDPISGHVSLYWYRQALGQGPEFLTYFNYEAQQDKSGLPNDRFSAERPEGSISTLTIQRTEQRDSAMYRCASSLRGQGGYEQYFGPGTRLTVT.

The chain joins TRBV9 to TRBJ2-1; 7 bases are a match to TRBD2. The germline CDR1 and CDR2 sequences are SGDLS and YYNGEE. The CDR3 extends over 15 amino acids. J lost 4 bases, V lost 0 bases, and 4 bases had no gene match. In nucleotides, the CDR3 is TGTGCCAGCAGCGTAGCTAGCGGAGATTACAATGAGCAGTTCTTC. It encodes CASSVASGDYNEQFF.

The count of this clone is one. The genes are TRBV5-4 and TRBJ2-1; 7 nucleotides align to TRBD2. The ends lost 0 bases at V and 0 bases at J; junction bases unmatched: 3. The CDR3 length is 16 residues. CDR1 is SGHNT and CDR2 is YYREEE in the germline V gene (reference sequence). As DNA, the CDR3 is TGTGCCAGCAGCTTGGTGGGCGGGAGCTCCTACAATGAGCAGTTCTTC. This gives the protein CASSLVGGSSYNEQFF.

The V call is TRBV20-1, the J call TRBJ1-3; D remains unclear. From germline, CDR1 is DFQATT and CDR2 SNEGSKA (reference sequence). Trimming cost V 5 bases and J 7 bases, with 9 bases left between them. This CDR3 has 11 residues. The CDR3 DNA follows: TGCAGTGCTCCCCTTGGCAACACCATATATTTT. As protein: CSAPLGNTIYF.

The V gene is TRBV27, the J gene TRBJ2-7; 13 positions match TRBD2. The CDR3 spans 18 residues. Germline trimming cut 5 bases from V and 5 bases from J; bases unmatched to any gene: 15. Germline V gene data show CDR1 as MNHEY and CDR2 as SMNVEV (reference sequence). The CDR3 is CASSPQTKRLAGGNEQYF. CDR3 sequence (DNA): TGTGCCAGCAGTCCGCAAACCAAACGACTAGCGGGAGGTAACGAGCAGTACTTC.

Comment on this clone: This CDR3 is also generated by other DNA sequences in the sample. The V and J genes are TRBV18 and TRBJ2-7, with D possibly called TRBD1 or TRBD2 (6 bases each). The V gene's germline CDR1 is KGHSH and CDR2 LQKENI. V was shortened by 2 bases and J by 4 bases, with 12 bases between the two germline ends. This CDR3 is 14 amino acids long. The CDR3 nucleotides are TGTGCCAGCTCACCAGGTGGGGGGCCTTACGAGCAGTACTTC. Amino acids: CASSPGGGPYEQYF.

The chain uses TRBV19 and TRBJ2-3; the match to TRBD2 covers 10 bases. After removal of 5 bases from V and 6 bases from J, the junction contained 8 bases not matched to a gene. CDR1 LNHDA and CDR2 SQIVND come from the germline V gene (reference sequence). The CDR3 loop spans 15 amino acids. The CDR3, as DNA: TGTGCCAGTAGTCCCCCCGGTAGCGGGAGGGATACGCAGTATTTT. Translating gives CASSPPGSGRDTQYF.

The chain carries TRBV7-2 and TRBJ2-5; D perhaps matches TRBD2 (5 bases). Germline V gene sequence: CDR1 SGHTA, CDR2 FQGNSA. Trimming shortened V by 1 base and J by 4 bases, and 10 bases separated the two germline ends. The CDR3 runs 14 residues. The CDR3 DNA reads as TGTGCCAGCAGCTTAGACCGGGATCGAGAGACCCAGTACTTC. Protein: CASSLDRDRETQYF.

V gene TRBV29-1 combines with J gene TRBJ2-1, with 7 bases fitting TRBD1. Germline V gene lookup returns CDR1 SQVTM and CDR2 ANQGSEA. The V segment lost 8 bases and the J segment 0 bases; nucleotides outside the gene matches: 4. This CDR3 has 13 amino acids. The CDR3 loop is CSSQGSSYNEQFF. CDR3 sequence (DNA): TGCAGCTCACAGGGGAGCTCCTACAATGAGCAGTTCTTC.

The chain couples TRBV7-3 to TRBJ1-1, with a tentative D call TRBD1 (5 bases). Germline CDR1 reads SGHTA; CDR2 reads FQGTGA. The CDR3 loop spans 16 amino acids. Trimming left V 5 bases short and J 5 bases short, with 21 bases between. CDR3 protein: CASSRRWGSRKTEAFF. In DNA, the CDR3 is TGTGCCAGCAGCCGTAGGTGGGGGTCCCGGAAGACTGAAGCTTTCTTT.

Only one count was recorded for this clone. The chain couples TRBV28 to TRBJ1-5; no reliable D call. From germline, CDR1 is MDHEN and CDR2 SYDVKM. V lost 4 bases and J lost 9, with 10 bases in between. The CDR3 runs 12 residues. This chain's CDR3 is CASSSQNRPQHF. In DNA, the CDR3 is TGTGCCAGCAGTTCCCAAAATAGGCCCCAGCATTTT.

V gene TRBV18 combines with J gene TRBJ2-5; 9 bases are shared with TRBD1. CDR1 KGHSH and CDR2 LQKENI come from the germline V gene. CDR3 length equals 14 residues. Unmatched junction bases numbered 3, after V lost 2 bases and J lost 5 bases. CDR3 coding DNA: TGTGCCAGCTCACCAAGCACAGGGGGCGAGACCCAGTACTTC. Protein: CASSPSTGGETQYF.

This chain links TRBV10-3 with TRBJ1-4; TRBD1 might be the D (6 bases). The CDR3 extends over 14 amino acids. Germline V gene sequence: CDR1 ENHRY, CDR2 SYGVKD. Between the trimmed V and J ends, which lost 3 bases and 3 bases, there was a span of 8 bases. The CDR3 here is CAISDAGANEKLFF. The CDR3 DNA sequence: TGTGCCATCAGTGACGCAGGGGCTAATGAAAAACTGTTTTTT.